This T cell receptor (beta chain) is drawn from a study of T cell responses to AZD1222 COVID-19 vaccine. Study findings and constraints: The reported proportion of spike-specific TCRs targeting unmutated variant regions was nearly half. Recipients of AZD1222 seropositive at baseline numbered only five or six.

The CDR3 totals 15 residues. Germline CDR1 reads KGHSH; CDR2 reads LQKENI. V lost 3 bases to trimming and J lost 0 bases, with 11 bases between them. Notes on this clone: Its specificity is unknown.

Produced via immunoSEQ multiplex PCR; TCRdb's table is partial and in-frame only. The table shows around 110,000 clones, with around nine tenths occurring only once. The starting material was peripheral blood, obtained 28 days after the second AZD1222 dose. The V call is TRBV18, the J call TRBJ1-1, with D perhaps matching TRBD1 (5 bases). The receptor was isolated from an adult who received the AZD1222 COVID-19 vaccine. The CDR3 spells CASSPQRQMNTEAFF. The CDR3 nucleotides read TGTGCCAGCTCACCGCAGAGACAGATGAACACTGAAGCTTTCTTT. The full variable domain, with the rest looked up from reference TRBV18 and TRBJ1-1, is NAGVMQNPRHLVRRRGQEARLRCSPMKGHSHVYWYRQLPEEGLKFMVYLQKENIIDESGMPKERFSAEFPKEGPSILRIQQVVRGDSAAYFCASSPQRQMNTEAFFGQGTRLTVV.